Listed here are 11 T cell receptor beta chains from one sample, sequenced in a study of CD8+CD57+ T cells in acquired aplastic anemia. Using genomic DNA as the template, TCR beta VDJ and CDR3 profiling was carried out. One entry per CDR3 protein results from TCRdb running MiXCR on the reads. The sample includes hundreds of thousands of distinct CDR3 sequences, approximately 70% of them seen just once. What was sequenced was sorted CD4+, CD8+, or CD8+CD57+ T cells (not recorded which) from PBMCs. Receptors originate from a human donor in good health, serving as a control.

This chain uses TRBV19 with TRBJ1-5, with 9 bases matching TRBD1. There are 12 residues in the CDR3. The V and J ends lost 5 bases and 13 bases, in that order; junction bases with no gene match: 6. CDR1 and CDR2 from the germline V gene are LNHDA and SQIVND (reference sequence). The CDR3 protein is CASSPRDRAQHF. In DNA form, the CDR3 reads TGTGCCAGTAGTCCCCGGGACAGGGCTCAGCATTTT.

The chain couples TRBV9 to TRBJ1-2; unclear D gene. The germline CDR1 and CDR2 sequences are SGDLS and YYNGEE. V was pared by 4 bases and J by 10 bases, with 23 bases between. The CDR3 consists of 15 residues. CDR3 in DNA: TGTGCCAGCAGCTTAATGCTGCGACGCGGGAATGACTACACCTTC. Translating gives CASSLMLRRGNDYTF.

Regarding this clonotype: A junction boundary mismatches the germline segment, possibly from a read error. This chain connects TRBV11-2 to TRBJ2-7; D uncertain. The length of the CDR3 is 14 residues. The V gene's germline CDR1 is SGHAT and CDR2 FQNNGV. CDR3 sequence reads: CASSVDRVVYEQYF. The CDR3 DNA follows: TGTGCCAGCAGCGTAGATAGAGTAGTCTACGAGCAGTACTTC.

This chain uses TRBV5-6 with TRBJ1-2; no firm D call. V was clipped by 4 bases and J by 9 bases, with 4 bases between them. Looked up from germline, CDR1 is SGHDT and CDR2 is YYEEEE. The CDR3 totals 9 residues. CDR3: CASSRSYTF. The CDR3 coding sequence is TGTGCCAGCAGCCGCAGCTACACCTTC.

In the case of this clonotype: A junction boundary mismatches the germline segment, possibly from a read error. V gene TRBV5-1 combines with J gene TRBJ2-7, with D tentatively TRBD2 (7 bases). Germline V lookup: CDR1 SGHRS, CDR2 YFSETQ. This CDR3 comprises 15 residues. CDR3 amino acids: CASTVQGRDAYEQYF. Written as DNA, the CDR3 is TGTGCCAGCACCGTCCAGGGGAGGGATGCCTACGAGCAGTACTTC.

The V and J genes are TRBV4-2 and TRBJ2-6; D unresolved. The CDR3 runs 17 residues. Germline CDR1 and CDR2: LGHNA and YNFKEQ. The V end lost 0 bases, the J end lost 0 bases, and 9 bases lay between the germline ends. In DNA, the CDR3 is TGTGCCAGCAGCCAAGATGGCAGTTACTCTGGGGCCAACGTCCTGACTTTC. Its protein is CASSQDGSYSGANVLTF.

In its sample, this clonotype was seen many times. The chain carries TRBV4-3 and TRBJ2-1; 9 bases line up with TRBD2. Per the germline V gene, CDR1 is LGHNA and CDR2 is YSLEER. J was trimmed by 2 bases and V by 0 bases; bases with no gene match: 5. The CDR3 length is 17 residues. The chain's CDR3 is CASSQDISGGPYNEQFF. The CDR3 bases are TGCGCCAGCAGCCAAGACATTAGCGGGGGCCCCTACAATGAGCAGTTCTTC.

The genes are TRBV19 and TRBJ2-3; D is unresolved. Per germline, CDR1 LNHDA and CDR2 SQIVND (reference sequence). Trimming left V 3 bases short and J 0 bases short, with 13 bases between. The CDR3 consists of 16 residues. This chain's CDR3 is CASSIPSDGSTDTQYF. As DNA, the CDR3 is TGTGCCAGTAGTATCCCATCCGACGGTAGCACAGATACGCAGTATTTT.

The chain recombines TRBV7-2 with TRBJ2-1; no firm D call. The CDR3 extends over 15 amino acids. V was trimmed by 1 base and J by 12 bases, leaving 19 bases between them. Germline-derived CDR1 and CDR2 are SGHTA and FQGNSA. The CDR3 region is CASSLDGSVLRGQFF. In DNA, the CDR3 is TGTGCCAGCAGCTTAGATGGATCCGTCCTGCGTGGGCAGTTCTTC.

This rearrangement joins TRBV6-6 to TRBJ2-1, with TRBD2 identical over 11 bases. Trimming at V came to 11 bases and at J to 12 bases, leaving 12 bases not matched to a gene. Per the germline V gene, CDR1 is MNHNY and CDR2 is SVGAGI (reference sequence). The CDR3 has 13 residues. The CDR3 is CAGSLLAGESQFF. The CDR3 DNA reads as TGTGCCGGGAGTTTACTAGCGGGGGAATCGCAGTTCTTC.

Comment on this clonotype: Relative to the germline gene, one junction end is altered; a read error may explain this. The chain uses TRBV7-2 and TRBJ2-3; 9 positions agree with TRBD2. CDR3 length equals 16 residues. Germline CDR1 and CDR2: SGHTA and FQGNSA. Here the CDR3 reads CASSLAGRGGAHTQYF. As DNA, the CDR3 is TGTGCCAGCAGCCTAGCGGGACGAGGGGGGGCACATACGCAGTATTTT.